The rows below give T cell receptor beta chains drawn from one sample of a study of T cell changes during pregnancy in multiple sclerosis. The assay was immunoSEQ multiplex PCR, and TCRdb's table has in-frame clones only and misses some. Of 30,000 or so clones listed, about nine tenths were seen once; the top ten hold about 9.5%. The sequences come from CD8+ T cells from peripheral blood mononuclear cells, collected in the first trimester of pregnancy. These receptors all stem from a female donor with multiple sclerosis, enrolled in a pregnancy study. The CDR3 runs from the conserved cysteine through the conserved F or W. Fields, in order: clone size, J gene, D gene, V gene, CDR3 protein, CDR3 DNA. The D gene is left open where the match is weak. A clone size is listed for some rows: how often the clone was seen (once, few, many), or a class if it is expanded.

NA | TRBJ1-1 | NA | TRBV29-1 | CSAGGVVDTEAFF | TGCAGCGCTGGAGGGGTTGTGGACACTGAAGCTTTCTTT
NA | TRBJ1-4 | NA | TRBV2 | CASIIQGPHTNEKLFF | TGTGCCAGCATTATACAGGGACCTCACACTAATGAAAAACTGTTTTTT
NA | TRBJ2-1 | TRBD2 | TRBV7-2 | CASSLAARTSGGLPYNEQFF | TGTGCCAGCAGCTTAGCAGCGAGGACTAGCGGGGGCCTCCCCTACAATGAGCAGTTCTTC
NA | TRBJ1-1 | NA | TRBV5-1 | CASSLAGAVNTEAFF | TGCGCCAGCAGCTTGGCAGGGGCGGTAAACACTGAAGCTTTCTTT
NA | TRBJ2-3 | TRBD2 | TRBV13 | CASSSGRATDTQYF | TGTGCCAGCAGCTCCGGGAGGGCCACAGATACGCAGTATTTT
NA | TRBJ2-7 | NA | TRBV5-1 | CASSLGGSEQYF | TGCGCCAGCAGCTTGGGAGGGTCCGAGCAGTACTTC
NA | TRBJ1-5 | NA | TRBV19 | CASSDSYRAGVAQHF | TGTGCCAGTAGTGATTCTTACAGGGCTGGAGTGGCCCAGCATTTT
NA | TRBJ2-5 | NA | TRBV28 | CASSFTGVEETQYF | TGTGCCAGCAGTTTCACCGGAGTCGAGGAGACCCAGTACTTC
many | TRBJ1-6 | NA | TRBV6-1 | CAVQEEGHSPLHF | TGTGCCGTCCAGGAGGAAGGACATTCACCCCTCCACTTT
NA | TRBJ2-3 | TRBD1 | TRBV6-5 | CASSLTGGADTQYF | TGTGCCAGCAGTCTGACAGGGGGCGCAGATACGCAGTATTTT
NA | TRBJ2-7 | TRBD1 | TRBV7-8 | CASSLPPLGDSRSYEQYF | TGTGCCAGCAGCTTGCCCCCGCTTGGGGACAGTAGGTCCTACGAGCAGTACTTC
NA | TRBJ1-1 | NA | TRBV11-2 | CASKETEMNTEAFF | TGTGCCAGCAAAGAGACAGAGATGAACACTGAAGCTTTCTTT
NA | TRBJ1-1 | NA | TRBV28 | CASSFAGDEAFF | TGTGCCAGCAGTTTTGCTGGAGATGAAGCTTTCTTT
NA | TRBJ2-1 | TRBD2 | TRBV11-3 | CASSSGTSPVSEQFF | TGTGCCAGCAGTTCCGGGACTAGCCCTGTAAGTGAGCAGTTCTTC
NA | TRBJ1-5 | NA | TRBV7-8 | CASSFSEGNQPQHF | TGTGCCAGCAGCTTTTCGGAGGGCAATCAGCCCCAGCATTTT
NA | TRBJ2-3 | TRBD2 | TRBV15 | CATSRERGGPDTQYF | TGTGCCACCAGCAGAGAGCGGGGGGGCCCAGATACGCAGTATTTT
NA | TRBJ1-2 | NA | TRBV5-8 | CASSLDRPDGYTF | TGTGCCAGCAGCTTAGACAGGCCCGATGGCTACACCTTC
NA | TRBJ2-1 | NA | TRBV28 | CASSLVGDYNEQFF | TGTGCCAGCAGTTTGGTAGGGGACTACAATGAGCAGTTCTTC
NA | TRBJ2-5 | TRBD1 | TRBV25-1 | CASSELGQGAHRETQYF | TGTGCCAGCAGTGAACTGGGACAGGGGGCTCATCGGGAGACCCAGTACTTC
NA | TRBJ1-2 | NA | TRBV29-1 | CSVEDPTGDRTGIKKYGYTF | TGCAGCGTTGAAGATCCCACGGGAGACAGAACCGGTATAAAGAAATATGGCTACACCTTC
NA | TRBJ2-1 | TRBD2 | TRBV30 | CAWGEGGGRRFF | TGTGCCTGGGGGGAGGGCGGCGGGAGGCGGTTCTTC
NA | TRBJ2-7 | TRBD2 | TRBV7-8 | CASSSPLAGVLNEQYF | TGTGCCAGCAGCTCTCCCCTAGCGGGAGTTCTCAACGAGCAGTACTTC
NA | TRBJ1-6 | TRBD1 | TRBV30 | CACDGTGNSPLHF | TGTGCCTGCGATGGGACAGGGAATTCACCCCTCCACTTT
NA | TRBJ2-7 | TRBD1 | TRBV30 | CAWDKNRGTYEQYF | TGTGCCTGGGATAAAAACAGGGGAACCTACGAGCAGTACTTC
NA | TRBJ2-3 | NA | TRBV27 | CASGRRTDTQYF | TGTGCCAGCGGCCGCCGCACAGATACGCAGTATTTT
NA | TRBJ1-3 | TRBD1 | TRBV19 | CARRVRQGPSGNTIYF | TGTGCCAGAAGAGTTCGACAGGGGCCCTCTGGAAACACCATATATTTT
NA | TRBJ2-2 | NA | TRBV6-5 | CASSYRATGELFF | TGTGCCAGCAGTTACAGAGCCACCGGGGAGCTGTTTTTT
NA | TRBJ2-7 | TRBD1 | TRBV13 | CASSWDREYEQYF | TGTGCCAGCAGCTGGGACAGGGAATACGAGCAGTACTTC
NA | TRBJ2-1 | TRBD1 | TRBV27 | CASSSLNSDRGPGNEQFF | TGTGCCAGCAGTTCCCTGAATTCGGACAGGGGGCCGGGCAATGAGCAGTTCTTC
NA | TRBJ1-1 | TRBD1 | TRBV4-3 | CASSQDRGRYTEAFF | TGCGCCAGCAGCCAGGACAGGGGGCGGTACACTGAAGCTTTCTTT
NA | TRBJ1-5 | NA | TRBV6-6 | CASNSGDNQPQHF | TGTGCCAGCAATAGTGGTGACAATCAGCCCCAGCATTTT
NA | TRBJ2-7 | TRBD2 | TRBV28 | CASTEGLAAAEQYF | TGTGCCAGCACCGAGGGGCTAGCGGCCGCTGAGCAGTACTTC
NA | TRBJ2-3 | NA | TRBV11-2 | CASSLVSLSTDTQYF | TGTGCCAGCAGCTTAGTGTCTCTGAGCACAGATACGCAGTATTTT
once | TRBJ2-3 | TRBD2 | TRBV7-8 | CASRREGSTDTQYF | TGTGCCAGCCGGAGGGAGGGTTCCACAGATACGCAGTATTTT
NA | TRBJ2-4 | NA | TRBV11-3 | CASSLGARTEPLLAKNIQYF | TGTGCCAGCAGCTTAGGGGCGCGGACAGAGCCTTTACTAGCCAAAAACATTCAGTACTTC
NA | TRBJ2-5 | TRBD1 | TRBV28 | CASSLGSPETGGKETQYF | TGTGCCAGCAGTTTAGGATCACCCGAGACAGGGGGGAAGGAGACCCAGTACTTC
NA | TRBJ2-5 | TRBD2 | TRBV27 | CASSPGTGGETQYF | TGTGCCAGCAGTCCGGGGACGGGAGGAGAGACCCAGTACTTC
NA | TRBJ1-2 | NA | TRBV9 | CASSTLYNYGYTF | TGTGCCAGCAGCACTCTTTATAACTATGGCTACACCTTC
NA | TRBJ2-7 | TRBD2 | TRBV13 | CASSSRELIYEQYF | TGTGCCAGCAGCTCGCGGGAGTTGATCTACGAGCAGTACTTC
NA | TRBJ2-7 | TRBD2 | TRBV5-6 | CASSTDPGLAQEQYF | TGTGCCAGCAGCACGGACCCGGGACTAGCGCAGGAGCAGTACTTC
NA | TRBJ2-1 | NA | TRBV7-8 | CASSSIADTYNEQFF | TGTGCCAGCAGCTCAATAGCGGATACCTACAATGAGCAGTTCTTC
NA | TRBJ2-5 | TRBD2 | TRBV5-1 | CASSPGLAGAAGRETQYF | TGCGCCAGCAGCCCTGGACTAGCGGGGGCCGCCGGGAGAGAGACCCAGTACTTC